The present T cell receptor (beta chain) was sequenced within a study of cytomegalovirus exposure and HLA in healthy donors. Overall study findings and caveats: There was a cluster of highly shared sequence variants that was likely a sequencing artifact. Immune exposure information available was restricted to CMV serostatus. In vitro confirmation showed a few CMV-associated chains to be CMV antigen specific.

The study ran its PCR with 60 Vbeta and 13 Jbeta primers. Data came from immunoSEQ multiplex PCR; TCRdb stores just in-frame clones and leaves some out. The sample contains around 100,000 clones, 50% to 70% of which appear only once. Those who donated were healthy bone marrow donors. Germline CDR1 SGHRS, CDR2 YFSETQ. The CDR3 spans 14 residues. The V and J ends lost 3 bases and 1 base, in that order; junction bases with no gene match: 1. In regard to this clone: Its antigen is not identified.

The sample consisted of PBMCs. The TCR comes from a human donor in good health. The chain joins TRBV5-1 to TRBJ1-1, with TRBD1 identical over 9 bases. In DNA form, the CDR3 reads TGCGCCAGCAGCTCGGGACAGGGGAACACTGAAGCTTTCTTT. Protein sequence: CASSSGQGNTEAFF.